One T cell receptor beta chain is described in this entry. Its antigen is unidentified. These data belong to a study of shared clonotypes between healthy human individuals. The study's findings and limits: Memory subsets had estimated richness that was generally smaller than that of naive subsets. Relative to clonotypes present in all four donors, those not shared had lower generation probabilities.

The CDR3 consists of 12 residues. The ends lost 1 base at V and 14 bases at J; junction bases unmatched: 8. From germline, CDR1 is SGHRS and CDR2 YFSETQ. TCRdb's table, derived via immunoSEQ multiplex PCR, lists solely in-frame clones and lacks some. This table has about a million clones, approximately 80% appearing once. The sequencing sample was made of memory CD4+ T cells from PBMCs. Subset meaning: CD45RA-negative fraction. V gene TRBV5-1 combines with J gene TRBJ2-5, with 7 bases fitting TRBD1. The source is a young man in good health. Some clones in this sample may be carry-over from other donors' samples. The CDR3 nucleotides are TGCGCCAGCAGCTTGATCAGGGGGTTTTCCTACTTC. This sequence encodes CASSLIRGFSYF.